These 23 T cell receptor beta chains share one sample of origin, sequenced in a study of cytomegalovirus exposure and HLA in healthy donors. PCR involved 60 Vbeta and 13 Jbeta primers. Clones were sequenced by immunoSEQ multiplex PCR, and TCRdb holds only the in-frame ones, with some missing. Found here are around 160,000 clones, roughly 80% of them singletons; the top ten hold about 12%. Sequencing input: PBMCs. These receptors came from a middle-aged man in good health and CMV-seropositive.

This clone was counted a single time. V and J are TRBV27 and TRBJ1-2; TRBD1 matches 7 bases. Germline lookup yields CDR1 MNHEY and CDR2 SMNVEV (reference sequence). There are 15 residues in the CDR3. V trimming: 5 bases; J trimming: 1 base; junction bases outside the gene matches: 7. The CDR3 DNA reads as TGTGCCAGCAGTCCCGCCGGGACAGTTAACTATGGCTACACCTTC. It codes for CASSPAGTVNYGYTF.

Remarks on this clone: Different DNA sequences within this sample yield the same CDR3. The chain uses TRBV2 and TRBJ2-1; D remains ambiguous. The CDR3 loop spans 11 amino acids. Germline V gene data show CDR1 as SNHLY and CDR2 as FYNNEI. Trimming stripped 5 bases from V and 5 bases from J, with 4 bases between. The CDR3 nucleotides read TGTGCCAGCAGTTACAACAATGAGCAGTTCTTC. It translates to CASSYNNEQFF.

The rearrangement links TRBV7-9 to TRBJ2-1, with D maybe TRBD1 (6 bases). The CDR3 is 13 residues long. Per the germline V gene, CDR1 is SEHNR and CDR2 is FQNEAQ (reference sequence). V was pared by 7 bases and J by 5 bases, with 12 bases between. The CDR3 DNA reads TGTGCCAGCATGGTGTGGACAGACAATGAGCAGTTCTTC. Translation: CASMVWTDNEQFF.

The chain carries TRBV29-1 and TRBJ1-1; TRBD1 agrees at 7 bases. Germline V CDR1 and CDR2: SQVTM, ANQGSEA. There are 21 residues in the CDR3. The trim removed 4 bases at V and 0 bases at J, leaving 26 bases unmatched. The CDR3 nucleotides are TGCAGCGTTGGCTCCCCTGGATGGACAGGAGAATACCTGACCATGAACACTGAAGCTTTCTTT. Amino acid sequence: CSVGSPGWTGEYLTMNTEAFF.

The chain employs TRBV4-1 and TRBJ2-5, with 9 bases matching TRBD2. Trimming at V came to 0 bases and at J to 4 bases, leaving 9 bases not matched to a gene. The length of the CDR3 is 17 residues. From germline, CDR1 is MGHRA and CDR2 YSYEKL. The CDR3 sequence: CASSQDNGTSRRETQYF. The CDR3 DNA reads TGCGCCAGCAGCCAAGATAACGGGACTAGCAGACGAGAGACCCAGTACTTC.

The table lists this clone with a few counts. The J gene is TRBJ1-4, the V gene TRBV7-9; D gene uncertain. This CDR3 region has 15 residues. Per the germline V gene, CDR1 is SEHNR and CDR2 is FQNEAQ (reference sequence). V was trimmed by 4 bases and J by 7 bases, leaving 16 bases between them. The CDR3, as DNA: TGTGCCAGCAGCTCCGGACTCTCCCCGGGTGAAAAACTGTTTTTT. Protein: CASSSGLSPGEKLFF. Filled out from reference TRBV7-9 and TRBJ1-4, the complete variable domain reads DTGVSQNPRHKITKRGQNVTFRCDPISEHNRLYWYRQTLGQGPEFLTYFQNEAQLEKSRLLSDRFSAERPKGSFSTLEIQRTEQGDSAMYLCASSSGLSPGEKLFFGSGTQLSVL.

This clone was detected a few times. The chain couples TRBV27 to TRBJ2-7; tentative D call: TRBD1 (6 bases). The V end lost 6 bases, the J end lost 3 bases, and 24 bases lay between the germline ends. Germline-derived CDR1 and CDR2 are MNHEY and SMNVEV (reference sequence). The CDR3 consists of 17 residues. This chain's CDR3 is CASSPISQGPNDYEQYF. DNA of the CDR3: TGTGCCAGCAGCCCGATCTCACAGGGCCCTAATGACTACGAGCAGTACTTC.

The chain joins TRBV30 to TRBJ2-1, with D hard to call. CDR1 and CDR2 from the germline V gene are GTSNPN and SVGIG (reference sequence). Trimming removed 5 bases from V and 7 bases from J, with 12 bases in between. This CDR3 comprises 12 residues. CDR3 nucleotide sequence: TGTGCCTGGGCCTGGAGAAGGAATGAGCAGTTCTTC. It translates to CAWAWRRNEQFF.

This chain links TRBV9 with TRBJ1-4, with 7 bases lining up with TRBD1. The CDR3 has 15 amino acids. Trimming cost V 1 base and J 5 bases; bases outside gene matches: 5. CDR1 and CDR2 (germline): SGDLS, YYNGEE. The CDR3 loop reads CASSVWGTANEKLFF. The CDR3 DNA reads as TGTGCCAGCAGCGTATGGGGGACAGCGAATGAAAAACTGTTTTTT. The full variable domain, completed using reference TRBV9 and TRBJ1-4, is DSGVTQTPKHLITATGQRVTLRCSPRSGDLSVYWYQQSLDQGLQFLIQYYNGEERAKGNILERFSAQQFPDLHSELNLSSLELGDSALYFCASSVWGTANEKLFFGSGTQLSVL.

J is TRBJ1-2 and V is TRBV30; D might be TRBD1 (6 bases). The V and J ends lost 2 bases and 5 bases respectively, with 12 bases between them. The CDR3 length is 13 residues. Germline loops: CDR1 GTSNPN, CDR2 SVGIG (reference sequence). In nucleotides, the CDR3 is TGTGCCTGGAGTAGGGACAATCGGTATGGCTACACCTTC. It translates to CAWSRDNRYGYTF.

The chain combines TRBV18 with TRBJ2-2; possibly TRBD2 for D (6 bases). CDR3 length equals 17 residues. V was trimmed by 1 base and J by 0 bases, leaving 12 bases between them. Germline CDR1 KGHSH, CDR2 LQKENI. The CDR3 region has the DNA TGTGCCAGCTCACCACGGAGGGCCAACGCGAACACCGGGGAGCTGTTTTTT. Amino acid sequence: CASSPRRANANTGELFF.

V is TRBV6-5 and J is TRBJ1-2; D not certain. The CDR3 has 15 amino acids. In germline, CDR1 is MNHEY, CDR2 SVGAGI. V was trimmed by 4 bases and J by 0 bases, leaving 12 bases between them. CDR3 DNA: TGTGCCAGCAGTTCCTCCTTCACAGCTAACTATGGCTACACCTTC. Its protein product is CASSSSFTANYGYTF.

This chain links TRBV12-5 with TRBJ2-7; the D is unclear. The germline V gene has CDR1 LGHNT and CDR2 FRNRAP. V lost 6 bases, J lost 4 bases, and 16 bases lay in between. CDR3 size: 14 residues. Written as DNA, the CDR3 is TGTGCTAGTGGCTCCCCTTACCAGTCATACGAGCAGTACTTC. It translates to CASGSPYQSYEQYF.

Comment on this clone: Other DNA sequences in this specimen translate into the identical CDR3. The V and J genes are TRBV10-2 and TRBJ1-1; D remains ambiguous. Trimming took 9 bases from V and 5 from J, leaving 16 bases between them. There are 13 residues in the CDR3. CDR1 and CDR2 from the germline V gene are WSHSY and SAAADI. CDR3 DNA sequence: TGCGCCAGTTCCGCTCCGTCAGCGACTGAAGCTTTCTTT. This encodes CASSAPSATEAFF.

This chain joins TRBV12-5 and TRBJ2-7; D is uncertain. Trimming stripped 1 base from V and 4 bases from J, with 11 bases between. This CDR3 is 14 amino acids long. Germline V gene data show CDR1 as LGHNT and CDR2 as FRNRAP. CDR3 DNA sequence: TGTGCTAGTGGTTTGGGCCTAGGAGATTACGAGCAGTACTTC. It yields the protein CASGLGLGDYEQYF.

This clone was counted between two and nine times. The V gene is TRBV28, the J gene TRBJ1-1; D ambiguous. Germline-derived CDR1 and CDR2 are MDHEN and SYDVKM. The CDR3 runs 15 residues. V was cut by 6 bases and J by 3 bases, with 17 bases left in between. This chain's CDR3 is CASRRRQHFYTEAFF. The CDR3 bases are TGTGCCAGCAGGCGGCGGCAGCATTTTTACACTGAAGCTTTCTTT.

The chain is built from TRBV7-2 and TRBJ2-3, with 7 bases identical to TRBD2. V trimming: 2 bases; J trimming: 6 bases; junction bases outside the gene matches: 14. The CDR3 contains 17 residues. Germline loops: CDR1 SGHTA, CDR2 FQGNSA. CDR3 coding DNA: TGTGCCAGCAGCTTAAATCTCGGTGGGGGAGGGGCGGATACGCAGTATTTT. This translates into CASSLNLGGGGADTQYF.

The rearrangement links TRBV15 to TRBJ2-5; the match to TRBD1 covers 10 bases. The J call is in doubt because the DNA end fits TRBJ2-7 better. Germline assignment: CDR1 LNHNV and CDR2 YYDKDF (reference sequence). This CDR3 is 14 amino acids long. CDR3 sequence (DNA): TGTGCCACCAGCGGGGGGGACAGGGGCTTCGAGCAGTACTTC. Translation: CATSGGDRGFEQYF.

The rearrangement uses TRBV11-2 and TRBJ2-2; 10 positions agree with TRBD2. Germline lookup yields CDR1 SGHAT and CDR2 FQNNGV. This CDR3 comprises 16 residues. The V gene end was trimmed by 3 bases and the J gene end by 7 bases; junction bases not matched to a gene: 8. CDR3 DNA sequence: TGTGCCAGCAGCTTGGGGAGCGGGAGGGGCGGCGGGGAGCTGTTTTTT. Its translation is CASSLGSGRGGGELFF.

This clone was counted only a few times. The rearrangement joins TRBV14 to TRBJ2-3; 10 bases agree with TRBD2. CDR1 SGHDN and CDR2 FVKESK come from the germline V gene. V was pared by 9 bases and J by 2 bases, with 2 bases of the junction left unmatched. The CDR3 is 13 residues long. As DNA, the CDR3 is TGTGCCAGTGGACTAGCGGCCACAGATACGCAGTATTTT. Translated, it gives CASGLAATDTQYF.

The table lists this clone with a count of one. The same CDR3 can be traced to other DNA sequences in this sample. The chain uses TRBV18 and TRBJ1-2; 8 positions agree with TRBD1. After removal of 3 bases from V and 7 bases from J, the junction contained 4 bases not matched to a gene. The CDR3 is 13 amino acids. Germline CDR1 is KGHSH and CDR2 is LQKENI. The DNA for the CDR3 is TGTGCCAGCTCACCTGGGACAGGTGGTGGCTACACCTTC. Amino acids: CASSPGTGGGYTF.

This clone was seen more than once but under ten times. This chain joins TRBV18 and TRBJ2-5; possible D gene TRBD2, 5 bases. Trimming cost V 2 bases and J 0 bases, with 7 bases left between them. This CDR3 comprises 14 residues. The germline V gene has CDR1 KGHSH and CDR2 LQKENI. Here the CDR3 reads CASSPTRDQETQYF. Written as DNA, the CDR3 is TGTGCCAGCTCACCAACGAGGGACCAAGAGACCCAGTACTTC.

The gene calls are TRBV28 and TRBJ2-3; 10 nucleotides line up with TRBD2. Looked up from germline, CDR1 is MDHEN and CDR2 is SYDVKM. CDR3 length: 14 amino acids. The V segment lost 5 bases and the J segment 6 bases; nucleotides outside the gene matches: 5. The CDR3 is CASSPLAGADTQYF. The DNA of the CDR3 is TGTGCCAGCAGTCCCCTAGCGGGAGCCGATACGCAGTATTTT.